This TCR beta chain was retrieved from a study of brain T cells in children with intractable seizures. The study's findings and limits: Clones missing pre-surgery may reflect undersampling of that blood sample.

The J segment lost 3 bases and the V segment lost 4 bases, leaving 14 bases of the junction unmatched. The length of the CDR3 is 18 residues. Germline values: CDR1 SGDLS, CDR2 YYNGEE. Clones were sequenced by immunoSEQ multiplex PCR, and TCRdb holds only the in-frame ones, with some missing. Altogether about 340,000 clones are present, over 90% being singletons, with the ten largest covering roughly 5.8%. With respect to this clone: What it recognizes is unknown.

Time point indicated: blood from clinic visit 5 months post-surgery; TSC patient then seizure free. Sequencing was limited to surgery cases with top T cell transcript signatures in brain tissue. Patients received at least one anti-epileptic drug before surgery. This receptor was obtained from a boy under two years old with tuberous sclerosis and intractable seizures. Sequenced here: peripheral blood, sampled approximately 5 months after surgery. The chain uses TRBV9 and TRBJ1-3; 9 nucleotides agree with TRBD1. The CDR3 is CASSTTPTGGLGGNTIYF. The CDR3 DNA reads TGTGCCAGCAGCACCACACCGACAGGGGGATTGGGTGGAAACACCATATATTTT.